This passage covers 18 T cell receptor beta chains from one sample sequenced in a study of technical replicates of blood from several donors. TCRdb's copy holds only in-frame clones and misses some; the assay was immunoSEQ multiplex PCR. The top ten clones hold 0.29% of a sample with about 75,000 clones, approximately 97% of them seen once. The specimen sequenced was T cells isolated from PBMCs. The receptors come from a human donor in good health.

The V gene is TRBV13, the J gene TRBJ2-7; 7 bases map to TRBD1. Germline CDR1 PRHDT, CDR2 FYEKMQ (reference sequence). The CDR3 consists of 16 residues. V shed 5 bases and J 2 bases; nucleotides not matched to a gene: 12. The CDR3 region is CASSPEFGTDTYEQYF. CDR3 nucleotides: TGTGCCAGCAGCCCAGAATTCGGGACAGATACCTACGAGCAGTACTTC. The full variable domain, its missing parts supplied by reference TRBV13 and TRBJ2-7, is AAGVIQSPRHLIKEKRETATLKCYPIPRHDTVYWYQQGPGQDPQFLISFYEKMQSDKGSIPDRFSAQQFSDYHSELNMSSLELGDSALYFCASSPEFGTDTYEQYFGPGTRLTVT.

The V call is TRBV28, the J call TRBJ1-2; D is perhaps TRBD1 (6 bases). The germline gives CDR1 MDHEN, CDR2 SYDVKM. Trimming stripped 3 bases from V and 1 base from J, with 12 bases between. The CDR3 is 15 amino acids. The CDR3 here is CASSFVGAINYGYTF. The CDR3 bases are TGTGCCAGCAGTTTTGTGGGGGCGATTAACTATGGCTACACCTTC.

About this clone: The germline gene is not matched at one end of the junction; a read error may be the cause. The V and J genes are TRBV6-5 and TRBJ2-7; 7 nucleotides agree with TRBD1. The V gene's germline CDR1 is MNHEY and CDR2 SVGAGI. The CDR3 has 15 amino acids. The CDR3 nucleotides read TGTGCCTGCAGACGCTCCGGGACAGAGTCCTACGAGCAGTACTTC. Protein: CACRRSGTESYEQYF.

CDR3 protein: CASSVLRGSYTEAFF. The CDR3 bases are TGTGCCAGTAGTGTCCTCAGGGGCTCTTACACTGAAGCTTTCTTT. The chain employs TRBV19 and TRBJ1-1; possibly TRBD1 for D (6 bases). The germline V and J ends were trimmed by 5 bases and 3 bases, with 16 bases remaining between them. This CDR3 spans 15 amino acids. Germline assignment: CDR1 LNHDA and CDR2 SQIVND (reference sequence).

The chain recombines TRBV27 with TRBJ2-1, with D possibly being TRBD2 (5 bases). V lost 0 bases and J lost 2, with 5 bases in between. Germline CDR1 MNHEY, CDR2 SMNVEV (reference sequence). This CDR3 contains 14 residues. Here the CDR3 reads CASSLSGAYNEQFF. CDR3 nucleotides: TGTGCCAGCAGTTTATCGGGAGCCTACAATGAGCAGTTCTTC.

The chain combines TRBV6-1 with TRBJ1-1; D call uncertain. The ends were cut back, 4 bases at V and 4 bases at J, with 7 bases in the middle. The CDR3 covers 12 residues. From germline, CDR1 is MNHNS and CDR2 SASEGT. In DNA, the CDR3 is TGTGCCAGCAGTGCATCGGTCACTGAAGCTTTCTTT. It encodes CASSASVTEAFF.

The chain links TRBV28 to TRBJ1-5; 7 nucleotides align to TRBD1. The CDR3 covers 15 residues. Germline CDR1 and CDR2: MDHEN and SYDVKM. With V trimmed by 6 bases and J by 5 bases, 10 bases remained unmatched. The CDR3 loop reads CASSDLDRTYQPQHF. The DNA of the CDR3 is TGTGCCAGCAGCGATTTGGACAGGACTTATCAGCCCCAGCATTTT.

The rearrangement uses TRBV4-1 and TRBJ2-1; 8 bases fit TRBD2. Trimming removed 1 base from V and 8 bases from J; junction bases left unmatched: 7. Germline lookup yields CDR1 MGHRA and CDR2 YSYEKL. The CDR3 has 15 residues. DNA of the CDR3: TGCGCCAGCAGCCAAGGGACGGGAGGGCGGGATGAGCAGTTCTTC. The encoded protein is CASSQGTGGRDEQFF.

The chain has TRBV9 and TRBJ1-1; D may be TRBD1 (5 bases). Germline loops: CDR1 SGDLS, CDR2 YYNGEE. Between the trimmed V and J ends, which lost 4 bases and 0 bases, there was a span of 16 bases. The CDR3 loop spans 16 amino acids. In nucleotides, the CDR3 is TGTGCCAGCAGCCCCCCCCCGAAGACAGTGAACACTGAAGCTTTCTTT. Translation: CASSPPPKTVNTEAFF.

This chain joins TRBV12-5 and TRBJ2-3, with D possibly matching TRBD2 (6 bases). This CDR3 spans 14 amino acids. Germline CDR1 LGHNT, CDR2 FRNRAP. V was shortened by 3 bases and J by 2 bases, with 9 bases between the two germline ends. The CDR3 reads CASGFGGATDTQYF. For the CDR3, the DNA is TGTGCTAGTGGTTTCGGGGGAGCCACAGATACGCAGTATTTT.

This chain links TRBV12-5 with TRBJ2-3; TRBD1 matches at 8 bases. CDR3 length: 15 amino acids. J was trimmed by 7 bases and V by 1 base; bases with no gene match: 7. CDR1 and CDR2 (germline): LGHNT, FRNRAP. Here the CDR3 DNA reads TGTGCTAGTGGTTTGGAAGGACAGGGACGGAATACGCAGTATTTT. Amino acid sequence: CASGLEGQGRNTQYF.

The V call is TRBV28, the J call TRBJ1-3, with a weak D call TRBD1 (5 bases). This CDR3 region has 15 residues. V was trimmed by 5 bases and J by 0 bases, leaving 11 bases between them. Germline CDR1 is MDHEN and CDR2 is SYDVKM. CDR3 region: CASSDQGFSGNTIYF. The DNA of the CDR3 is TGTGCCAGCAGTGACCAGGGCTTCTCTGGAAACACCATATATTTT.

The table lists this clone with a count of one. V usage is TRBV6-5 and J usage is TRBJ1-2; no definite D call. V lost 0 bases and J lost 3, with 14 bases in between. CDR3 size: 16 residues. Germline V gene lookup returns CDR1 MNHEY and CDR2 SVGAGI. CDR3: CASSYSTSGMDYGYTF. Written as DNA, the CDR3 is TGTGCCAGCAGTTACTCGACTTCCGGGATGGACTATGGCTACACCTTC.

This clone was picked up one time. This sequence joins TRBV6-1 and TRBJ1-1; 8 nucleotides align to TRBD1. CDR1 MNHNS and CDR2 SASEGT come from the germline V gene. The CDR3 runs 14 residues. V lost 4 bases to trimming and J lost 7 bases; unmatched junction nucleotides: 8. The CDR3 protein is CASSVKGTGNEAFF. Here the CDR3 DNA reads TGTGCCAGCAGTGTAAAAGGGACAGGCAATGAAGCTTTCTTT.

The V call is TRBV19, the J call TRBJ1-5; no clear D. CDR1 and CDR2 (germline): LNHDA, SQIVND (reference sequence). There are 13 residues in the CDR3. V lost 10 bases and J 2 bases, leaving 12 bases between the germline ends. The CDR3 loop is CATLARGNQPQHF. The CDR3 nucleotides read TGTGCCACCCTTGCGAGGGGCAATCAGCCCCAGCATTTT. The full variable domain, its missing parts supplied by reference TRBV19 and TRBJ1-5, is DGGITQSPKYLFRKEGQNVTLSCEQNLNHDAMYWYRQDPGQGLRLIYYSQIVNDFQKGDIAEGYSVSREKKESFPLTVTSAQKNPTAFYLCATLARGNQPQHFGDGTRLSIL.

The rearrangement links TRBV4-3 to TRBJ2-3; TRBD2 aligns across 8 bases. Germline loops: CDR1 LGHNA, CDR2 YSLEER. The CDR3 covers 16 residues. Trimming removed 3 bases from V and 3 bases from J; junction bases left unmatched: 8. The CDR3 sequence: CASSQSGSGITDTQYF. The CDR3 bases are TGCGCCAGCAGCCAGAGCGGGAGCGGGATAACAGATACGCAGTATTTT.

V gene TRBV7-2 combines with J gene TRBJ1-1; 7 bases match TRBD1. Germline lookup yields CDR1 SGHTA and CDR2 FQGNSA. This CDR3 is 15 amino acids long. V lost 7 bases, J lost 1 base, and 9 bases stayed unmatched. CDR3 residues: CASTWRGLGNTEAFF. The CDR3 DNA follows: TGTGCCAGCACCTGGAGGGGGCTCGGGAACACTGAAGCTTTCTTT. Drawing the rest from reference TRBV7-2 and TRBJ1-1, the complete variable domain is GAGVSQSPSNKVTEKGKDVELRCDPISGHTALYWYRQSLGQGLEFLIYFQGNSAPDKSGLPSDRFSAERTGGSVSTLTIQRTQQEDSAVYLCASTWRGLGNTEAFFGQGTRLTVV.

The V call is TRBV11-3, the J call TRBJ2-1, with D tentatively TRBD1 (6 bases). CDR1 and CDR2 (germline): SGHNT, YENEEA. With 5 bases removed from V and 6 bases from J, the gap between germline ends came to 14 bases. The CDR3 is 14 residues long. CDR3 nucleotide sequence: TGTGCCAGCAGCCGAGAGGGGGTAGGCAATGAGCAGTTCTTC. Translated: CASSREGVGNEQFF.